Following are 9 T cell receptor beta chains from one sample sequenced in a study of blood T cell repertoires in COVID-19. Profiling relied on immunoSEQ multiplex PCR, and the TCRdb table lists in-frame clones only, not all of them. The sample records some 130,000 clones, approximately 81% being singletons. Sequencing was done on a sample of peripheral blood. These receptors were obtained from a woman aged 25 to 45 who had recovered from COVID-19.

The chain couples TRBV24-1 to TRBJ1-5; the D is unclear. Trimming shortened V by 5 bases and J by 9 bases, and 10 bases separated the two germline ends. Germline V lookup: CDR1 KGHDR, CDR2 SFDVKD. The CDR3 spans 12 residues. For the CDR3, the DNA is TGTGCCACCAGTGCCCCCAACGGGCCCCAGCATTTT. Translating gives CATSAPNGPQHF.

This chain uses TRBV19 with TRBJ2-2, with a tentative D call TRBD2 (5 bases). CDR1 is LNHDA, CDR2 SQIVND, per germline (reference sequence). This CDR3 spans 13 amino acids. V was cut by 4 bases and J by 3 bases, with 6 bases left in between. The CDR3 DNA follows: TGTGCCAGTAGTAGGGGAGACACCGGGGAGCTGTTTTTT. As protein: CASSRGDTGELFF. Filled out from reference TRBV19 and TRBJ2-2, the complete variable domain reads DGGITQSPKYLFRKEGQNVTLSCEQNLNHDAMYWYRQDPGQGLRLIYYSQIVNDFQKGDIAEGYSVSREKKESFPLTVTSAQKNPTAFYLCASSRGDTGELFFGEGSRLTVL.

The rearrangement joins TRBV7-9 to TRBJ2-3; TRBD1 is a possible D gene (5 bases). CDR1 and CDR2 (germline): SEHNR, FQNEAQ (reference sequence). Trimming took 0 bases from V and 3 from J, leaving 10 bases between them. This CDR3 has 15 amino acids. CDR3 in amino acids: CASSLAGVGTDTQYF. CDR3 nucleotide sequence: TGTGCCAGCAGCTTAGCAGGGGTCGGGACAGATACGCAGTATTTT. Combining the CDR3 with reference TRBV7-9 and TRBJ2-3 gives the whole variable domain DTGVSQNPRHKITKRGQNVTFRCDPISEHNRLYWYRQTLGQGPEFLTYFQNEAQLEKSRLLSDRFSAERPKGSFSTLEIQRTEQGDSAMYLCASSLAGVGTDTQYFGPGTRLTVL.

The genes are TRBV12-3 or TRBV12-4 and TRBJ1-4; tentative D call: TRBD1 (6 bases). This CDR3 region has 13 residues. Trimming stripped 6 bases from V and 8 bases from J, with 13 bases between. The CDR3 here is CASSYRVREKLFF. The CDR3 nucleotides read TGTGCCAGCAGCTACAGGGTTCGAGAAAAACTGTTTTTT.

This clone came up once. The chain combines TRBV4-1 with TRBJ1-2; unclear D gene. Germline V gives CDR1 MGHRA, CDR2 YSYEKL. V lost 1 base and J lost 8, with 11 bases in between. The CDR3 length is 13 residues. The CDR3 coding sequence is TGCGCCAGCAGCCAAGTGGGTCGAGCGGGCTACACCTTC. Translated: CASSQVGRAGYTF.

This chain connects TRBV11-3 to TRBJ2-3; 7 bases agree with TRBD2. Trimming at V came to 3 bases and at J to 1 base, leaving 4 bases not matched to a gene. This CDR3 spans 15 amino acids. CDR1 is SGHNT, CDR2 YENEEA, per germline. Here the CDR3 DNA reads TGTGCCAGCAGCTTGGGGGGGAAGGGCACAGATACGCAGTATTTT. Protein sequence: CASSLGGKGTDTQYF.

This sequence joins TRBV7-2 and TRBJ2-3, with D hard to call. This CDR3 comprises 13 residues. V lost 4 bases and J 0 bases, leaving 5 bases between the germline ends. Germline V gene lookup returns CDR1 SGHTA and CDR2 FQGNSA. The CDR3 loop reads CASSSLSTDTQYF. The CDR3 region has the DNA TGTGCCAGCAGCTCACTTAGCACAGATACGCAGTATTTT.

V and J are TRBV27 and TRBJ2-1, with D possibly being TRBD2 (6 bases). Germline V gives CDR1 MNHEY, CDR2 SMNVEV (reference sequence). V lost 2 bases to trimming and J lost 7 bases, with 21 bases between them. This CDR3 has 17 residues. The CDR3 DNA reads as TGTGCCAGCAGTTTAAAGATGGCGGGATCGGTTAGGAATGAGCAGTTCTTC. Protein product: CASSLKMAGSVRNEQFF.

The rearrangement joins TRBV6-5 to TRBJ2-7; 7 bases match TRBD1. V shed 1 base, J shed 5 bases, and the junction held 8 bases outside the gene matches. The CDR3 runs 15 residues. Germline CDR1 MNHEY, CDR2 SVGAGI. The CDR3 DNA is TGTGCCAGCAGTTACTATAGGGGGCGCGCCCACGAGCAGTACTTC. Translating gives CASSYYRGRAHEQYF.